The 12 T cell receptor beta chains given below trace back to one sample, sequenced in a study of CD8 T cells in ankylosing spondylitis. MiXCR, run by TCRdb on the 5' RACE reads, gives a single entry per CDR3 protein. The data contain around 230,000 distinct CDR3 sequences, less than 10% of them singletons. The sequenced sample was blood, either unsorted or a sorted T cell fraction (not recorded which). These receptors all stem from a male donor with ankylosing spondylitis or in good health (not recorded which).

As to this clonotype: This may arise from a read error, as a much more abundant clone is one base away. V gene TRBV11-2 combines with J gene TRBJ2-5; a weak D match, TRBD2 (5 bases). The germline gives CDR1 SGHAT, CDR2 FQNNGV. The CDR3 has 13 residues. The CDR3 DNA follows: TGTGCCAGCAGCTTAGGGGAGAAAGAGGCCCAGTACTTC. This translates into CASSLGEKEAQYF. Drawing the rest from reference TRBV11-2 and TRBJ2-5, the complete variable domain is EAGVAQSPRYKIIEKRQSVAFWCNPISGHATLYWYQQILGQGPKLLIQFQNNGVVDDSQLPKDRFSAERLKGVDSTLKIQPAKLEDSAVYLCASSLGEKEAQYFGPGTRLLVL.

The rearrangement uses TRBV5-8 and TRBJ1-5; no clear D. Trimming cost V 1 base and J 7 bases, with 15 bases left between them. The germline V gene has CDR1 SGHTS and CDR2 YDEGEE. The CDR3 consists of 15 residues. The CDR3 coding sequence is TGTGCCAGCAGCTTGCGGTGGGGAGATGGACAGCCCCAGCATTTT. This codes for CASSLRWGDGQPQHF.

This chain connects TRBV7-2 to TRBJ1-1; tentative D call: TRBD1 (5 bases). Trimming took off 3 bases at V and 4 bases at J, with 15 bases between the two ends. The CDR3 totals 15 residues. CDR1 is SGHTA and CDR2 is FQGNSA in the germline V gene. The CDR3 is CASSFTSGVSTEAFF. CDR3 nucleotide sequence: TGTGCCAGCAGCTTTACGTCGGGGGTGAGCACTGAAGCTTTCTTT.

This sequence joins TRBV7-9 and TRBJ2-1; 8 bases fit TRBD2. CDR3 length: 15 amino acids. Germline loops: CDR1 SEHNR, CDR2 FQNEAQ (reference sequence). V trimming: 3 bases; J trimming: 8 bases; junction bases outside the gene matches: 9. The CDR3 is CASSFLSGSIDEQFF. CDR3 DNA sequence: TGTGCCAGCAGCTTCTTGAGCGGGAGCATTGATGAGCAGTTCTTC.

This clonotype was observed at least ten times. This sequence joins TRBV5-1 and TRBJ2-1, with 7 bases identical to TRBD2. CDR3 size: 14 residues. Germline lookup yields CDR1 SGHRS and CDR2 YFSETQ. J gave up 13 bases and V 4 bases, and 14 bases lay outside the gene matches. The CDR3 nucleotides are TGCGCCAGCAGCCCCGAGGTTCGGGAGGAGAATCAGTTCTTC. This encodes CASSPEVREENQFF.

The V and J genes are TRBV5-1 and TRBJ1-1; TRBD1 might be the D (5 bases). V dropped 4 bases and J dropped 1 base, with 20 bases sitting between them. There are 17 residues in the CDR3. CDR1 and CDR2 (germline): SGHRS, YFSETQ. This CDR3 is CASSPSLVRQGNTEAFF. For the CDR3, the DNA is TGCGCCAGCAGCCCATCTCTGGTTCGCCAGGGGAACACTGAAGCTTTCTTT.

This clonotype was seen at least ten times. This chain joins TRBV6-2 or TRBV6-3 and TRBJ2-2; 8 bases agree with TRBD1. Germline-derived CDR1 and CDR2 are MNHEY and SVGEGT. V shed 5 bases and J 6 bases; nucleotides not matched to a gene: 5. The CDR3 contains 14 residues. The chain's CDR3 is CASSPQGASGELFF. CDR3 coding DNA: TGTGCCAGCAGTCCCCAGGGGGCGTCCGGGGAGCTGTTTTTT.

This clonotype was observed many times. The V and J genes are TRBV24-1 and TRBJ2-7, with a tentative D call TRBD2 (6 bases). V gave up 4 bases and J gave up 3 bases, with 9 bases separating them. The CDR3 loop spans 13 amino acids. Germline CDR1 KGHDR, CDR2 SFDVKD. Written as DNA, the CDR3 is TGTGCCACCAGTGACTCGGAGGGCTACGAGCAGTACTTC. Residues: CATSDSEGYEQYF.

The gene calls are TRBV5-6 and TRBJ1-2; D remains unclear. This CDR3 comprises 14 residues. With 0 bases removed from V and 1 base from J, the gap between germline ends came to 7 bases. CDR1 and CDR2 (germline): SGHDT, YYEEEE. CDR3 nucleotide sequence: TGTGCCAGCAGCTTGGGCAGCCTTAACTATGGCTACACCTTC. Translated, it gives CASSLGSLNYGYTF.

The chain carries TRBV20-1 and TRBJ2-3; weak D call: TRBD2 (9 bases). The V and J ends lost 8 bases and 4 bases respectively, with 22 bases between them. The CDR3 contains 15 residues. Germline V lookup: CDR1 DFQATT, CDR2 SNEGSKA (reference sequence). CDR3 DNA sequence: TGCAGTACAGGGGGGCGGGAGGGCCCTCCAGATACGCAGTATTTT. This encodes CSTGGREGPPDTQYF.

This clonotype was counted a few times. The rearrangement links TRBV5-1 to TRBJ2-2; D remains unclear. Trimming left V 2 bases short and J 3 bases short, with 5 bases between. This CDR3 is built from 13 residues. CDR1 is SGHRS and CDR2 is YFSETQ in the germline V gene. Written as DNA, the CDR3 is TGCGCCAGCAGCTTTAGGGACACCGGGGAGCTGTTTTTT. It yields the protein CASSFRDTGELFF.

This clonotype was counted many times. The CDR3 DNA is TGTGCCAGCGGACTTATGAACACTGAAGCTTTCTTT. Translating gives CASGLMNTEAFF. The chain combines TRBV21-1 with TRBJ1-1. TRBV21-1 is reported as a pseudogene. CDR3 size: 12 residues.